The rows below give T cell receptor beta chains drawn from one sample of a study of CD8 T cells in ankylosing spondylitis. TCRdb redid the calling of the 5' RACE reads with MiXCR, one entry per CDR3 protein. Here the sample spans approximately 210,000 distinct CDR3 sequences, more than 10% being singletons. Material for sequencing was blood, either unsorted or a sorted T cell fraction (not recorded which). The receptors originated from a male donor with ankylosing spondylitis or in good health (not recorded which). The conserved cysteine and the conserved F or W are not part of the CDR3 here. The order of the fields is V gene, D gene, CDR3 protein. A D gene is named only where the DNA matches it firmly.

>TRBV4-1|-
ASSQGWLTYEQY
>TRBV4-1|TRBD2
ASSPPGGGDEQF
>TRBV10-2|-
ASSETVYEQY
>TRBV7-9|-
ASSIPDGNTEAF
>TRBV4-1|-
ASSQNYEQF
>TRBV5-1|-
ASSLGGASEQY
>TRBV27|TRBD2
ASSLSGLAGIGAYNEQF
>TRBV4-1|-
ASSPPPQSGNNEQF
>TRBV5-1|TRBD2
ASSLIGGAYEQY
>TRBV19|TRBD1
ASRAGTGEDIQY
>TRBV27|TRBD1
ASSTGTGAYEQY
>TRBV11-2|TRBD2
ASSSGGGAGVPGNEQF
>TRBV27|-
ASSLSQDNEQF
>TRBV4-1|TRBD1
ASSQVLGGPYEQY
>TRBV4-1|-
ASSQDGAGTGYT
>TRBV6-1|-
AGSGSSGANVLT
>TRBV6-1|-
ASSERWRGFYEQY
>TRBV7-9|TRBD1
ASSLRGQGATDTQY
>TRBV12-3/TRBV12-4|-
ASSLTSANTGELF
>TRBV4-2|-
ASSPKDGTSSYEQY
>TRBV5-1|-
ASSPAEGQLYEQY
>TRBV4-1|TRBD1
ANSQQGRSTGELF